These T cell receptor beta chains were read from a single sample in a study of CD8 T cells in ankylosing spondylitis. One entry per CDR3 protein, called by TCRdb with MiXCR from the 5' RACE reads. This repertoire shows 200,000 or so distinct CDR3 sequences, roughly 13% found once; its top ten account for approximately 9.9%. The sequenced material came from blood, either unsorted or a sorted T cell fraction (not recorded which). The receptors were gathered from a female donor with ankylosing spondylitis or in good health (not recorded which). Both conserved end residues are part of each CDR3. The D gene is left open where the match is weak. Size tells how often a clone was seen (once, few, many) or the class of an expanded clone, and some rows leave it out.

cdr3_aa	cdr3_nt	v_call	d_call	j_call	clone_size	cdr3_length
CASSEAGGAHQPQHF	TGTGCCAGCAGTGAAGCCGGAGGGGCCCATCAGCCCCAGCATTTT	TRBV6-1	.	TRBJ1-5	few	15
CATSGGSSYNEQFF	TGTGCCACTTCGGGCGGGAGCTCCTACAATGAGCAGTTCTTC	TRBV6-4	TRBD2	TRBJ2-1	.	14
CASSQDRQDKAYEQYF	TGTGCCAGCAGCCAAGATAGACAGGATAAGGCCTACGAGCAGTACTTC	TRBV3-1	.	TRBJ2-7	.	16
CASSRMGSFPLGADTRYF	TGTGCCAGCAGCCGAATGGGGTCTTTCCCCCTAGGAGCAGATACGCGGTATTTT	TRBV27	.	TRBJ2-3	.	18
CASSKGGHNQPQHF	TGCGCCAGCAGTAAGGGCGGACACAATCAGCCCCAGCATTTT	TRBV5-1	.	TRBJ1-5	many	14
CSARDMGRSSYEQYF	TGCAGTGCTAGAGATATGGGGCGGAGCTCCTACGAGCAGTACTTC	TRBV20-1	.	TRBJ2-7	many	15
CATGNGNTEAFF	TGTGCCACCGGGAACGGGAACACTGAAGCTTTCTTT	TRBV19	.	TRBJ1-1	few	12
CAISEITTETQYF	TGTGCCATCAGTGAGATAACGACCGAGACCCAGTACTTC	TRBV10-3	.	TRBJ2-5	many	13
CATSDLLAGDGTDTQYF	TGTGCCACCAGTGATCTACTAGCGGGAGACGGCACAGATACGCAGTATTTT	TRBV24-1	TRBD2	TRBJ2-3	.	17
CASSGRGKTRGNEQFF	TGTGCCAGTAGTGGCAGGGGTAAGACAAGGGGGAATGAGCAGTTCTTC	TRBV19	.	TRBJ2-1	many	16
CASSLSQGYNNEQFF	TGTGCCAGCAGTTTAAGTCAGGGGTATAACAATGAGCAGTTCTTC	TRBV12-3/TRBV12-4	.	TRBJ2-1	many	15
CASSLAVAPNTGELFF	TGTGCCAGCAGCTTAGCCGTGGCGCCGAACACCGGGGAGCTGTTTTTT	TRBV11-3	.	TRBJ2-2	many	16
CASSSRLARGPGQNTEAFF	TGTGCCAGCAGTAGCCGCCTGGCCCGTGGCCCCGGACAGAACACTGAAGCTTTCTTT	TRBV6-2/TRBV6-3	.	TRBJ1-1	few	19
CASSLNPGEQYF	TGTGCCAGCAGTTTAAATCCAGGCGAGCAGTACTTC	TRBV12-3/TRBV12-4	.	TRBJ2-7	many	12
CSYRRARRDTIYF	TGCAGTTACCGCCGGGCCCGAAGGGACACCATATATTTT	TRBV20-1	.	TRBJ1-3	.	13
CASSGPTGSGNTIYF	TGTGCCAGCAGTGGTCCTACGGGCTCTGGAAACACCATATATTTT	TRBV2	.	TRBJ1-3	many	15
CASSQDYKSANTGELFF	TGTGCCAGCAGCCAAGATTATAAATCTGCGAACACCGGGGAGCTGTTTTTT	TRBV4-2	.	TRBJ2-2	many	17
CASSSPTGWMEQFF	TGTGCCAGCAGCTCCCCGACAGGGTGGATGGAGCAGTTCTTC	TRBV11-2	TRBD1	TRBJ2-1	.	14
CASRRGLHQLNTEAFF	TGTGCCAGCAGAAGGGGGCTACACCAACTGAACACTGAAGCTTTCTTT	TRBV27	TRBD1	TRBJ1-1	few	16
CASSLDSRPKETQYF	TGTGCCAGCAGCTTAGATAGTCGGCCAAAAGAGACCCAGTACTTC	TRBV7-2	.	TRBJ2-5	many	15
CSASTGGAGGDTQYF	TGCAGTGCTTCGACAGGGGGCGCAGGGGGAGATACGCAGTATTTT	TRBV20-1	TRBD1	TRBJ2-3	few	15
CASSLDGTYNSPLHF	TGCGCCAGCAGCTTGGACGGGACCTATAATTCACCCCTCCACTTT	TRBV5-1	.	TRBJ1-6	many	15
CASSQTLGGTQYF	TGCGCCAGCAGCCAAACTTTGGGCGGTACGCAGTATTTT	TRBV4-3	.	TRBJ2-3	many	13
CAIQSGSSTDTQYF	TGTGCCATCCAGTCCGGGAGTAGCACAGATACGCAGTATTTT	TRBV7-2	.	TRBJ2-3	many	14
CASSLGRLSGNTIYF	TGTGCCAGCAGTCTAGGACGGCTCTCTGGAAACACCATATATTTT	TRBV6-1	.	TRBJ1-3	many	15
CASSLELAGGHEQSF	TGTGCCAGCAGCTTAGAATTAGCGGGAGGGCATGAGCAGTCCTTC	TRBV7-2	TRBD2	TRBJ2-7	.	15
CASSFGDDYEQYF	TGTGCCAGCAGCTTTGGCGACGATTACGAGCAGTACTTC	TRBV7-9	.	TRBJ2-7	many	13
CASGDRPNYGYTF	TGTGCCAGCGGGGACAGGCCGAACTATGGCTACACCTTC	TRBV12-3/TRBV12-4	TRBD1	TRBJ1-2	many	13
CASTTQGGPGELFF	TGTGCCAGCACTACCCAAGGGGGCCCCGGGGAGCTGTTTTTT	TRBV9	TRBD1	TRBJ2-2	few	14
CASSLGAQGQYF	TGTGCCAGCAGTTTAGGTGCACAGGGCCAGTACTTC	TRBV12-3/TRBV12-4	.	TRBJ2-7	few	12
CASRVGQYEQFF	TGTGCCAGCAGGGTGGGGCAGTATGAGCAGTTCTTC	TRBV7-2	.	TRBJ2-1	.	12
CASSQAETGELFF	TGCGCCAGCAGCCAAGCGGAAACCGGGGAGCTGTTTTTT	TRBV4-1	.	TRBJ2-2	.	13
CASSLISGSPLHF	TGTGCCAGCAGTTTAATCTCGGGTTCACCCCTCCACTTT	TRBV27	.	TRBJ1-6	few	13
CSVEERGITQYF	TGCAGCGTTGAAGAGCGGGGAATTACGCAGTATTTT	TRBV29-1	.	TRBJ2-3	many	12
CASSPYPGEQYF	TGTGCCAGCAGCCCATACCCTGGGGAGCAGTACTTC	TRBV7-2	.	TRBJ2-7	many	12
CAITDGGSSYEQYF	TGTGCCATCACCGACGGCGGGAGCTCCTACGAGCAGTACTTC	TRBV10-3	TRBD2	TRBJ2-7	once	14
CASSLSGRTFNYGYTF	TGTGCCAGCAGCTTATCCGGGCGGACATTTAACTATGGCTACACCTTC	TRBV7-9	.	TRBJ1-2	many	16
CASSLAGRAGDTQYF	TGCGCCAGCAGCTTGGCCGGGAGGGCCGGAGATACGCAGTATTTT	TRBV5-1	TRBD2	TRBJ2-3	many	15
CASSEGPDNEQFF	TGTGCCAGCAGCGAGGGCCCAGACAATGAGCAGTTCTTC	TRBV5-5	.	TRBJ2-1	many	13
CASSRGGLGDSEQFF	TGTGCCAGCTCCCGGGGGGGACTTGGGGACAGTGAGCAGTTCTTC	TRBV7-3	.	TRBJ2-1	.	15
CASTLQGEQYF	TGTGCCAGCACCCTACAGGGCGAGCAGTACTTC	TRBV6-5	.	TRBJ2-7	.	11
CASSFPGNEQFF	TGTGCCAGCAGTTTTCCCGGGAATGAGCAGTTCTTC	TRBV28	.	TRBJ2-1	many	12
CASNLNTGELFF	TGTGCCAGCAACTTAAACACCGGGGAGCTGTTTTTT	TRBV12-3/TRBV12-4	.	TRBJ2-2	many	12
CASSSGPQGQETQYF	TGTGCCAGCAGCTCCGGACCCCAAGGCCAAGAGACCCAGTACTTC	TRBV13	.	TRBJ2-5	.	15
CASSFLAGGPDQTQYF	TGTGCCAGCAGCTTCCTAGCGGGAGGGCCTGATCAGACCCAGTACTTC	TRBV11-2	TRBD2	TRBJ2-5	few	16
CASSQDQAGGPYNEQFF	TGCGCCAGCAGCCAAGATCAGGCAGGGGGCCCCTACAATGAGCAGTTCTTC	TRBV4-3	TRBD1	TRBJ2-1	many	17
CSARDFLQPREQYF	TGCAGTGCTAGAGATTTTTTGCAACCTCGCGAGCAGTACTTC	TRBV20-1	.	TRBJ2-7	few	14
CASRETGAKATQYF	TGTGCCAGCAGAGAGACAGGGGCCAAAGCGACCCAGTACTTC	TRBV28	TRBD1	TRBJ2-5	many	14
CASSTLLTDTQYF	TGTGCCAGCAGCACCCTGCTTACAGATACGCAGTATTTT	TRBV7-9	.	TRBJ2-3	.	13
CASSSFDRGRFTF	TGTGCCAGCAGCTCATTTGACAGGGGGAGGTTCACCTTC	TRBV7-2	TRBD1	TRBJ1-2	many	13
CASSSLKDTQYF	TGTGCCAGCAGCTCCCTGAAAGATACGCAGTATTTT	TRBV7-2	.	TRBJ2-3	many	12
CASSLSRGTEAFF	TGTGCCAGCAGCTTAAGCAGGGGAACTGAAGCTTTCTTT	TRBV7-9	.	TRBJ1-1	many	13
CASSGGTSGRTGELFF	TGCGCCAGCAGCGGGGGGACTAGCGGACGTACCGGGGAGCTGTTTTTT	TRBV5-1	TRBD2	TRBJ2-2	few	16
CASSRSGDAKNIQYF	TGTGCCAGCAGTCGGAGCGGGGATGCCAAAAACATTCAGTACTTC	TRBV12-3/TRBV12-4	TRBD2	TRBJ2-4	few	15
CASTPLGRGRYNEQFF	TGTGCCAGCACCCCCCTCGGGCGGGGCCGATACAATGAGCAGTTCTTC	TRBV7-9	.	TRBJ2-1	.	16
CASKLGGKWNTEAFF	TGTGCCAGCAAACTAGGGGGCAAATGGAACACTGAAGCTTTCTTT	TRBV7-2	TRBD1	TRBJ1-1	many	15
CASTGGETQYF	TGTGCCAGCACAGGGGGGGAGACCCAGTACTTC	TRBV12-3/TRBV12-4	.	TRBJ2-5	.	11
CAISESSSGNTGELFF	TGTGCCATCAGTGAGTCTTCTTCAGGGAACACCGGGGAGCTGTTTTTT	TRBV10-3	.	TRBJ2-2	many	16
CASSPVSVETQYF	TGTGCCAGCAGCCCTGTTTCGGTAGAGACCCAGTACTTC	TRBV7-9	.	TRBJ2-5	many	13
CASSSTVITQAFF	TGTGCCAGCAGCTCGACAGTAATAACCCAAGCTTTCTTT	TRBV5-8	.	TRBJ1-1	.	13